This T cell receptor (beta chain) is from a study of blood T cell repertoires in COVID-19. Overall study: Italy, Spain and the United States were the sources of the convalescent and acute COVID-19 samples. T cells, B-cell-depleted T cells, or PBMCs provided the cDNA or gDNA that served as material.

How the authors handled the data: Reference gene primer amplification gave nucleated cell count estimates. Assay: immunoSEQ multiplex PCR; the TCRdb copy retains only in-frame clones and omits some. That table furnishes V, J and clone size, whereas the DNA furnished D and trimming. The repertoire includes about 250,000 clones, over 80% of them detected once, and approximately 5.7% sits in the top ten. Germline V gene data show CDR1 as SGHRS and CDR2 as YFSETQ. Trimming removed 4 bases from V and 4 bases from J, with 11 bases in between. The CDR3 is 13 amino acids. The clonotype originates from a human donor in a cohort sampled during active COVID-19. The J gene is TRBJ1-1, the V gene TRBV5-1; weak D call: TRBD1 (6 bases). Specimen: peripheral blood. The CDR3 DNA is TGCGCCAGCAGCATAGGACAGATCACTGAAGCTTTCTTT. This encodes CASSIGQITEAFF.